This entry lists 29 T cell receptor beta chains sequenced from one sample in a study of human T cells and chemical hapten exposure. In TCRdb, the RACE reads were re-called with MiXCR into one record per CDR3 protein. The repertoire includes under 130,000 distinct CDR3 sequences, approximately 10% of them detected once, and around 3.5% sits in the top ten. Time point denoted: patch test 1, 2 weeks after DPC sensitization. The treatment here: therapeutic diphenylcyclopropenone sensitization with weekly scalp DPC. Sequencing used whole blood, obtained in connection with sensitization to the hapten diphenylcyclopropenone (DPC). These receptors were obtained from a woman aged 40 to 55 with alopecia areata. Some clones in this sample may be carry-over from other donors' samples.

This clonotype appeared a few times. The chain employs TRBV29-1 and TRBJ2-2, with a weak D call TRBD1 (6 bases). Germline CDR1 SQVTM, CDR2 ANQGSEA. Trimming cost V 7 bases and J 0 bases, with 9 bases left between them. The CDR3 has 13 residues. CDR3 sequence reads: CSADRSNTGELFF. CDR3 coding DNA: TGCAGCGCAGACAGGTCGAACACCGGGGAGCTGTTTTTT.

The rearrangement links TRBV20-1 to TRBJ2-3; TRBD2 agrees at 14 bases. The J segment lost 4 bases and the V segment lost 6 bases, leaving 6 bases of the junction unmatched. The CDR3 is made up of 15 amino acids. Germline V gene sequence: CDR1 DFQATT, CDR2 SNEGSKA (reference sequence). Written as DNA, the CDR3 is TGCAGTGCCACGGGACTAGCGGGAGTAGCAGATACGCAGTATTTT. Protein: CSATGLAGVADTQYF.

The chain uses TRBV20-1 and TRBJ2-1, with 9 nucleotides matching TRBD2. This CDR3 region has 14 residues. The V gene end was trimmed by 3 bases and the J gene end by 7 bases; junction bases not matched to a gene: 7. Germline assignment: CDR1 DFQATT and CDR2 SNEGSKA (reference sequence). Here the CDR3 reads CSARVSGSLNEQFF. Here the CDR3 DNA reads TGCAGTGCTAGGGTTAGCGGGAGCCTAAATGAGCAGTTCTTC.

This clonotype was detected many times. This sequence joins TRBV30 and TRBJ2-3; D gene unclear. Germline V CDR1 and CDR2: GTSNPN, SVGIG (reference sequence). V was cut by 3 bases and J by 2 bases, with 6 bases left in between. This CDR3 spans 12 amino acids. CDR3 protein: CAWSRFTDTQYF. CDR3 DNA sequence: TGTGCCTGGAGCCGGTTCACAGATACGCAGTATTTT.

This clonotype was seen ten or more times. The chain links TRBV27 to TRBJ1-2; 7 bases line up with TRBD1. Germline V gene lookup returns CDR1 MNHEY and CDR2 SMNVEV (reference sequence). This CDR3 has 14 amino acids. Unmatched junction bases numbered 5, after V lost 3 bases and J lost 4 bases. The CDR3 DNA reads as TGTGCCAGCAGTTTTGGAGGGGGCATCTATGGCTACACCTTC. This translates into CASSFGGGIYGYTF.

This clonotype was seen at least ten times. The V and J genes are TRBV19 and TRBJ2-6; 7 bases match TRBD2. Trimming at V came to 4 bases and at J to 0 bases, leaving 3 bases not matched to a gene. The germline V gene has CDR1 LNHDA and CDR2 SQIVND (reference sequence). The CDR3 runs 16 residues. CDR3 sequence (DNA): TGTGCCAGTAGTACCACTAGCGCCTCTGGGGCCAACGTCCTGACTTTC. It is translated as CASSTTSASGANVLTF.

The chain links TRBV28 to TRBJ2-6, with a weak D call TRBD1 (6 bases). Germline lookup yields CDR1 MDHEN and CDR2 SYDVKM. The CDR3 contains 16 residues. V was pared by 8 bases and J by 2 bases, with 16 bases between. CDR3 amino acids: CASLTGSLTGANVLTF. In DNA form, the CDR3 reads TGTGCCAGCCTGACAGGTTCCTTGACTGGGGCCAACGTCCTGACTTTC.

The table lists this clonotype with a few counts. The chain uses TRBV4-3 and TRBJ1-4; D remains unclear. The CDR3 has 18 residues. Trimming cost V 0 bases and J 9 bases, with 23 bases left between them. Germline CDR1 reads LGHNA; CDR2 reads YSLEER. This CDR3 reads CASSQDIWIGPGPQKLFF. In DNA form, the CDR3 reads TGCGCCAGCAGCCAAGACATCTGGATCGGACCCGGACCGCAAAAACTGTTTTTT.

This clonotype showed up many times. The rearrangement links TRBV7-2 to TRBJ2-7; no firm D call. Germline CDR1 SGHTA, CDR2 FQGNSA. The V end was cut by 0 bases, the J end by 2 bases, with 5 bases between. The CDR3 consists of 13 residues. The CDR3 sequence is CASSLAGPYEQYF. For the CDR3, the DNA is TGTGCCAGCAGCTTAGCGGGCCCCTACGAGCAGTACTTC.

This clonotype was observed many times. The chain uses TRBV13 and TRBJ1-2; D is perhaps TRBD1 (5 bases). V lost 0 bases and J lost 2, with 13 bases in between. CDR1 PRHDT and CDR2 FYEKMQ come from the germline V gene (reference sequence). CDR3 length: 16 residues. The CDR3 is CASSLGRGRGNYGYTF. The CDR3 DNA reads TGTGCCAGCAGCTTAGGCCGGGGTAGGGGCAACTATGGCTACACCTTC. The whole variable domain, remainder taken from reference TRBV13 and TRBJ1-2, is AAGVIQSPRHLIKEKRETATLKCYPIPRHDTVYWYQQGPGQDPQFLISFYEKMQSDKGSIPDRFSAQQFSDYHSELNMSSLELGDSALYFCASSLGRGRGNYGYTFGSGTRLTVV.

This clonotype occurred many times. The chain has TRBV20-1 and TRBJ2-7; D is ambiguous. Trimming pared 2 bases from V and 2 bases from J, leaving 13 bases between. The CDR3 sequence is 14 residues long. The V gene's germline CDR1 is DFQATT and CDR2 SNEGSKA (reference sequence). The CDR3, as DNA: TGCAGTGCTAGACTTAGGGTTTTCACCTACGAGCAGTACTTC. Amino acids: CSARLRVFTYEQYF.

In this sample, this clonotype turned up many times. The chain combines TRBV19 with TRBJ2-2; D unclear. V was clipped by 3 bases and J by 1 base, with 18 bases between them. This CDR3 contains 18 residues. Germline assignment: CDR1 LNHDA and CDR2 SQIVND (reference sequence). This chain's CDR3 is CASSISFWVTLNTGELFF. In DNA form, the CDR3 reads TGTGCCAGTAGTATCTCATTCTGGGTTACATTGAACACCGGGGAGCTGTTTTTT. The full variable domain, completed using reference TRBV19 and TRBJ2-2, is DGGITQSPKYLFRKEGQNVTLSCEQNLNHDAMYWYRQDPGQGLRLIYYSQIVNDFQKGDIAEGYSVSREKKESFPLTVTSAQKNPTAFYLCASSISFWVTLNTGELFFGEGSRLTVL.

This clonotype has a handful of counts. The chain employs TRBV29-1 and TRBJ2-3; 13 bases are a match to TRBD2. Germline V gene lookup returns CDR1 SQVTM and CDR2 ANQGSEA. This CDR3 spans 14 amino acids. The trim removed 7 bases at V and 0 bases at J, leaving 1 base unmatched. CDR3 in amino acids: CSGGLAGSTDTQYF. In DNA form, the CDR3 reads TGCAGCGGGGGACTAGCGGGAAGCACAGATACGCAGTATTTT.

V gene TRBV25-1 combines with J gene TRBJ1-1; D is perhaps TRBD1 (5 bases). V was pared by 6 bases and J by 0 bases, with 8 bases between. CDR1 and CDR2 (germline): MGHDK, SYGVNS. The CDR3 runs 13 residues. The CDR3 region has the DNA TGTGCCAGCAGGACAGACCTGAACACTGAAGCTTTCTTT. This sequence encodes CASRTDLNTEAFF.

This clonotype occurred many times. The rearrangement joins TRBV7-3 to TRBJ2-3; 9 bases map to TRBD1. The germline CDR1 and CDR2 sequences are SGHTA and FQGTGA. Losses at the gene ends were 5 bases for V and 4 bases for J; bases not matched to a gene: 4. The CDR3 is 14 residues long. Written as DNA, the CDR3 is TGTGCCAGCAGCGGACAGGGGATAGCAGATACGCAGTATTTT. Amino acid sequence: CASSGQGIADTQYF.

This clonotype was seen at least ten times. The J gene is TRBJ2-3, the V gene TRBV12-3 or TRBV12-4; no clear D. This CDR3 spans 21 amino acids. V dropped 6 bases and J dropped 6 bases, with 37 bases sitting between them. The CDR3 loop reads CASRQLKGPDPGTLRLDTQYF. The CDR3 nucleotides read TGTGCCAGCAGACAGCTCAAAGGGCCGGATCCGGGCACGCTACGTTTGGATACGCAGTATTTT.

In its sample, this clonotype was seen a few times. The chain uses TRBV18 and TRBJ2-7; D is perhaps TRBD1 (8 bases). The germline V and J ends were trimmed by 7 bases and 6 bases, with 19 bases remaining between them. The CDR3 is 14 amino acids. The germline V gene has CDR1 KGHSH and CDR2 LQKENI. The CDR3 region is CASFGRQGASEQYF. For the CDR3, the DNA is TGTGCCAGCTTCGGGAGGCAGGGGGCCTCCGAGCAGTACTTC.

This clonotype has more than one count but fewer than ten. Here the CDR3 DNA reads TGTGCCAGCACCCCCGGGGGGTGGGAGGACTGGGGCACAGATACGCAGTATTTT. This translates into CASTPGGWEDWGTDTQYF. V is TRBV12-3 or TRBV12-4 and J is TRBJ2-3; 7 bases agree with TRBD2. The CDR3 is 18 residues long. The V and J ends lost 7 bases and 1 base, in that order; junction bases with no gene match: 17.

This clonotype came up many times. In DNA form, the CDR3 reads TGTGCCAGCAGCCTGGACAGACGGACCCAGTACTTC. Amino acid sequence: CASSLDRRTQYF. V is TRBV7-3 and J is TRBJ2-5; D possibly corresponds to TRBD1 (6 bases). Germline lookup yields CDR1 SGHTA and CDR2 FQGTGA. V gave up 5 bases and J gave up 7 bases, with 11 bases separating them. This CDR3 is 12 amino acids long.

This clonotype was counted at least ten times. The chain carries TRBV28 and TRBJ1-5; TRBD1 aligns across 8 bases. Germline CDR1 is MDHEN and CDR2 is SYDVKM. Germline trimming cut 7 bases from V and 4 bases from J; bases unmatched to any gene: 6. The CDR3 is 14 amino acids. Here the CDR3 reads CASKQGAWNQPQHF. The CDR3 nucleotides read TGTGCCAGCAAGCAGGGGGCTTGGAATCAGCCCCAGCATTTT.

The chain couples TRBV20-1 to TRBJ2-3; perhaps D is TRBD1 or TRBD2 (5 bases each). In germline, CDR1 is DFQATT, CDR2 SNEGSKA (reference sequence). V was shortened by 3 bases and J by 3 bases, with 7 bases between the two germline ends. CDR3 length: 12 amino acids. The CDR3 nucleotides are TGCAGTGCTAGTTGGGGGACAGATACGCAGTATTTT. Translating gives CSASWGTDTQYF.

This chain uses TRBV6-1 with TRBJ2-3; possibly TRBD1 for D (6 bases). Trimming left V 10 bases short and J 4 bases short, with 21 bases between. CDR3 size: 15 residues. Germline CDR1 and CDR2: MNHNS and SASEGT. The CDR3: CATQWVVQGPDTQYF. CDR3 coding DNA: TGTGCCACTCAGTGGGTGGTACAGGGCCCAGATACGCAGTATTTT.

This clonotype was recorded a few times. The gene calls are TRBV6-2 or TRBV6-3 and TRBJ2-3; TRBD2 matches 11 bases. The junction had 1 base not matched to a gene; V was cut back by 0 bases and J by 5 bases. The CDR3 extends over 15 amino acids. From germline, CDR1 is MNHEY and CDR2 SVGEGT. The DNA of the CDR3 is TGTGCCAGCAGTTACTCCGGGACTAGCGGAGATACGCAGTATTTT. This codes for CASSYSGTSGDTQYF.

V is TRBV29-1 and J is TRBJ2-3; no clear D gene. Germline V gene lookup returns CDR1 SQVTM and CDR2 ANQGSEA. This CDR3 spans 13 amino acids. The ends were cut back, 8 bases at V and 2 bases at J, with 14 bases in the middle. CDR3: CSTRRTYTDTQYF. The CDR3 DNA follows: TGCAGCACCAGGAGAACCTACACAGATACGCAGTATTTT.

The table lists this clonotype with many counts. The chain recombines TRBV4-1 with TRBJ2-3, with no clear D. The V and J ends lost 0 bases and 2 bases respectively, with 9 bases between them. CDR1 and CDR2 (germline): MGHRA, YSYEKL. The CDR3 spans 15 residues. The CDR3 loop reads CASSQDYSYTDTQYF. The DNA for the CDR3 is TGCGCCAGCAGCCAAGACTACAGCTACACAGATACGCAGTATTTT.

This clonotype has just a few counts. The chain is built from TRBV5-1 and TRBJ2-5; 8 nucleotides match TRBD2. Germline CDR1 and CDR2: SGHRS and YFSETQ. V was clipped by 3 bases and J by 1 base; unmatched bases: 5. The CDR3 totals 15 residues. As DNA, the CDR3 is TGCGCCAGCAGCTGGCGTAGCGGGATCCAAGAGACCCAGTACTTC. Translation gives CASSWRSGIQETQYF.

The J gene is TRBJ1-1, the V gene TRBV28; D not certain. Per germline, CDR1 MDHEN and CDR2 SYDVKM. With 6 bases removed from V and 1 base from J, the gap between germline ends came to 12 bases. The CDR3 extends over 14 amino acids. In DNA form, the CDR3 reads TGTGCCAGCAGCCTTTGGCACCAGAACACTGAAGCTTTCTTT. It yields the protein CASSLWHQNTEAFF. The entire variable domain, with the rest obtained from reference TRBV28 and TRBJ1-1, is as follows: DVKVTQSSRYLVKRTGEKVFLECVQDMDHENMFWYRQDPGLGLRLIYFSYDVKMKEKGDIPEGYSVSREKKERFSLILESASTNQTSMYLCASSLWHQNTEAFFGQGTRLTVV.

This chain links TRBV30 with TRBJ2-7; TRBD1 or TRBD2 may be the D gene (6 bases each). This CDR3 has 14 residues. Germline V lookup: CDR1 GTSNPN, CDR2 SVGIG (reference sequence). Trimming took 0 bases from V and 1 from J, leaving 10 bases between them. CDR3 bases: TGTGCCTGGAGTGTACGGGGGCTATCCTACGAGCAGTACTTC. Protein: CAWSVRGLSYEQYF. Filled out from reference TRBV30 and TRBJ2-7, the complete variable domain reads SQTIHQWPATLVQPVGSPLSLECTVEGTSNPNLYWYRQAAGRGLQLLFYSVGIGQISSEVPQNLSASRPQDRQFILSSKKLLLSDSGFYLCAWSVRGLSYEQYFGPGTRLTVT.

This clonotype was observed at least ten times. The rearrangement uses TRBV30 and TRBJ2-2; a possible D gene is TRBD2 (7 bases). There are 14 residues in the CDR3. Germline CDR1 reads GTSNPN; CDR2 reads SVGIG (reference sequence). Trimming shortened V by 4 bases and J by 6 bases, and 15 bases separated the two germline ends. The CDR3 protein is CAWKGGTAAGELFF. CDR3 sequence (DNA): TGTGCCTGGAAGGGGGGGACGGCTGCCGGGGAGCTGTTTTTT.